This T cell receptor (beta chain) was sequenced for a study of blood T cell repertoires in COVID-19. Turning to the study itself: Some COVID-19 samples were acute and others convalescent; all came from the United States, Italy and Spain.

Seattle's enrolled individuals joined amid active infection and were then monitored longitudinally. Sequenced by immunoSEQ multiplex PCR; TCRdb stores in-frame clones only, minus some. This table has some 390,000 clones, 75% to 90% appearing once. The sample was peripheral blood. The source is a woman in her 40s with COVID-19, enrolled during active disease.

The CDR3 DNA reads TGTGCCAGTAGTATCGACTTGGAGGGGGAGCAGTACTTC. Its protein is CASSIDLEGEQYF. The V call is TRBV19, the J call TRBJ2-7; D is possibly TRBD2 (6 bases). The V end lost 3 bases, the J end lost 7 bases, and 13 bases lay between the germline ends. CDR3 length: 13 amino acids. The germline CDR1 and CDR2 sequences are LNHDA and SQIVND (reference sequence).